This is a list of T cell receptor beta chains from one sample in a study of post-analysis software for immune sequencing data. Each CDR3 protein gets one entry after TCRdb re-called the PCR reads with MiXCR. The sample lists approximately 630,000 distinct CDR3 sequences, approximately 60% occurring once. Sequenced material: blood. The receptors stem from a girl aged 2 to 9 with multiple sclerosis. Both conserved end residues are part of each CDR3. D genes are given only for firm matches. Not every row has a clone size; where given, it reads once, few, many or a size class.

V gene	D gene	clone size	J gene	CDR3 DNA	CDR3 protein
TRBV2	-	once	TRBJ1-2	TGTGCCAGCACATCGGACAGCTATGGCTACACCTTC	CASTSDSYGYTF
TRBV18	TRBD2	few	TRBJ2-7	TGTGCCAGCTCACCGGAGAGCGGGAGCTACGAGCAGTACTTC	CASSPESGSYEQYF
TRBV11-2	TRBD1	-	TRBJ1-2	TGTGCCAGCAGCCCCGGGACAGGGTTTGGGTATGGCTACACCTTC	CASSPGTGFGYGYTF
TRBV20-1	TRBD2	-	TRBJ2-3	TGCAGTGCTAGAGCCGGGACTAGCCCGAACACAGATACGCAGTATTTT	CSARAGTSPNTDTQYF
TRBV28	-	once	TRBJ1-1	TGTGCCAGCAGGGCTCAAGAAGCTTTCTTT	CASRAQEAFF
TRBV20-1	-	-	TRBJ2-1	TGCAGTGCTCCGACAGGTAGAGGGCAGTTCTTC	CSAPTGRGQFF
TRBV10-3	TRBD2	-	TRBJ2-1	TGTGCCATCAGTGAGCTAGCGGGAGGGGGTGAGCAGTTCTTC	CAISELAGGGEQFF
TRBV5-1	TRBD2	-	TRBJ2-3	TGCGCCAGCAGCCTAGAAGCGGGGTATGCCACAGATACGCAGTATTTT	CASSLEAGYATDTQYF
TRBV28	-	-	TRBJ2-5	TGTGCCAGCAAACAAGAGACCCAGTACTTC	CASKQETQYF
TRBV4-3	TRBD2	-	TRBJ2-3	TGCGCCAGCAGCCAACGACTAGCGGGGGGATCGACAGATACGCAGTATTTT	CASSQRLAGGSTDTQYF
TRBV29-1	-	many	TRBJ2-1	TGCAGCGTCGCTGACAGGTTAGATGAGCAGTTCTTC	CSVADRLDEQFF
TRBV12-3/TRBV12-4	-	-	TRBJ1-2	TGTGCCAGCCGGGGGTCCGGGTACGGCGGCTACACCTTC	CASRGSGYGGYTF
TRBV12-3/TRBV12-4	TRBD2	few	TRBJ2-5	TGTGCCAGCAGGGGGGCTAGCGGGGGAGAGACCCAGTACTTC	CASRGASGGETQYF
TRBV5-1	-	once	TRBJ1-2	TGCGCCAGCAGCTTGGGGGCCGTAACAGGGCCCTATGGCTACACCTTC	CASSLGAVTGPYGYTF
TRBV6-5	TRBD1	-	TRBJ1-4	TGTGCCAGCAGCCGCCCCCGACAGGGCTCTAATGAAAAACTGTTTTTT	CASSRPRQGSNEKLFF
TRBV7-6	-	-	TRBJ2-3	TGTGCCAGCAGCGCCAATAGCGGCACAGATACGCAGTATTTT	CASSANSGTDTQYF
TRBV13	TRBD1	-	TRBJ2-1	TGTGCCAGCACCACCCGTCGGACAGGGGAAAGCGATGAGCAGTTCTTC	CASTTRRTGESDEQFF
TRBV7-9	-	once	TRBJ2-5	TGTGCCAGCACCACCGGGGAGACCCAGTACTTC	CASTTGETQYF
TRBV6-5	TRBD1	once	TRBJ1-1	TGTGCCAGCGGGTACAGGGGCATGGACACTGAAGCTTTCTTT	CASGYRGMDTEAFF
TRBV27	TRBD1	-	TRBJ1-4	TGTGCCAGCAGCCCCACACAGGGGAGGGAGGAAAAACTGTTTTTT	CASSPTQGREEKLFF
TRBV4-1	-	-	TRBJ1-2	TGCGCCAGCAGCCAAGAGTGGGGGACTAACTATGGCTACACCTTC	CASSQEWGTNYGYTF
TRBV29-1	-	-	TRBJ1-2	TGCAGCGTTGCGGGCAGGGAAGTCGATGGCTACACCTTC	CSVAGREVDGYTF
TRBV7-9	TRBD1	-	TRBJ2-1	TGTGCCAGCAGCTCACGGACAGGGGGCGCGTCCAATGAGCAGTTCTTC	CASSSRTGGASNEQFF